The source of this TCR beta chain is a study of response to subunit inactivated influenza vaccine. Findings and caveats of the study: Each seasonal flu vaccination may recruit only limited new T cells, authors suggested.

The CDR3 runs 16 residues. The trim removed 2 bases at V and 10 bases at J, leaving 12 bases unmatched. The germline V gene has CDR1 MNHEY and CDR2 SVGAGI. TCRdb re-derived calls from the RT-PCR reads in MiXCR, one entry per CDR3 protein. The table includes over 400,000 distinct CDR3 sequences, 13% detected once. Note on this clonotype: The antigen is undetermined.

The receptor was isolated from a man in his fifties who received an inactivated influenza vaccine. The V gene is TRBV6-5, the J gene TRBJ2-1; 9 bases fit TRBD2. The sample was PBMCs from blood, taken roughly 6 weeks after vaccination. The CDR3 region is CASSYIPGLAFNEQFF. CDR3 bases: TGTGCCAGCAGTTACATTCCGGGACTAGCATTCAACGAGCAGTTCTTC.